Below are 7 T cell receptor beta chains sequenced from a single sample in a study of cytomegalovirus exposure and HLA in healthy donors. The PCR was carried out with 60 Vbeta primers and 13 Jbeta primers. Data came from immunoSEQ multiplex PCR; TCRdb stores just in-frame clones and leaves some out. Found here are about 89,000 clones, 70% to 80% of them singletons; the top ten hold 3% to 4.5%. Sample: PBMCs. Receptors were obtained from a young man in good health and CMV-seronegative.

The table lists this clone with a few counts. The chain joins TRBV7-9 to TRBJ2-7, with D possibly being TRBD1 (6 bases). The CDR3 is made up of 14 amino acids. V was clipped by 5 bases and J by 5 bases, with 16 bases between them. Per the germline V gene, CDR1 is SEHNR and CDR2 is FQNEAQ (reference sequence). CDR3 bases: TGTGCCAGCAGCCCACTCACAGGGCCCCACGAGCAGTACTTC. Amino acids: CASSPLTGPHEQYF.

The chain links TRBV6-5 to TRBJ1-1; 7 bases are a match to TRBD1. V dropped 2 bases and J dropped 5; count of bases not matched to a gene: 8. The V gene's germline CDR1 is MNHEY and CDR2 SVGAGI. This CDR3 comprises 15 residues. The CDR3 here is CASSYDGQVETEAFF. CDR3 sequence (DNA): TGTGCCAGCAGTTACGACGGACAGGTGGAAACTGAAGCTTTCTTT.

This chain uses TRBV30 with TRBJ1-1, with 8 nucleotides matching TRBD1. Losses at the gene ends were 8 bases for V and 6 bases for J; bases not matched to a gene: 11. This CDR3 has 13 residues. The germline gives CDR1 GTSNPN, CDR2 SVGIG (reference sequence). CDR3 DNA sequence: TGTGCCCGGACGGGACAGGTGCTATCTGAAGCTTTCTTT. Protein product: CARTGQVLSEAFF.

The V call is TRBV11-2, the J call TRBJ2-6; the D gene is possibly TRBD1 (6 bases). CDR3 length: 18 residues. V was pared by 1 base and J by 0 bases, with 13 bases between. Germline V gene lookup returns CDR1 SGHAT and CDR2 FQNNGV. In DNA, the CDR3 is TGTGCCAGCAGCTTAGTTAGGACAGCGAACTCTGGGGCCAACGTCCTGACTTTC. Residues: CASSLVRTANSGANVLTF.

The chain recombines TRBV19 with TRBJ1-4; a possible D gene is TRBD1 (5 bases). The CDR3 extends over 13 amino acids. Germline V gene data show CDR1 as LNHDA and CDR2 as SQIVND (reference sequence). Deletions cut 2 bases from V and 8 bases from J, with 9 bases between. For the CDR3, the DNA is TGTGCCAGTAGTATACAGGGAGGGGAAAAACTGTTTTTT. It encodes CASSIQGGEKLFF.

The genes are TRBV5-6 and TRBJ2-4, with D perhaps matching TRBD2 (5 bases). Germline V gene data show CDR1 as SGHDT and CDR2 as YYEEEE. The CDR3 runs to 15 residues. Between the trimmed V and J ends, which lost 4 bases and 0 bases, there was a span of 11 bases. CDR3: CASSQRGQAKNIQYF. The CDR3 nucleotides read TGTGCCAGCAGCCAGCGAGGGCAAGCCAAAAACATTCAGTACTTC.

The gene calls are TRBV7-2 and TRBJ1-5; 10 positions match TRBD1. The CDR3 contains 16 residues. J was trimmed by 2 bases and V by 3 bases; bases with no gene match: 4. Germline loops: CDR1 SGHTA, CDR2 FQGNSA. The CDR3 DNA reads as TGTGCCAGCAGCTTGGACAGGGGGTGGGGCAATCAGCCCCAGCATTTT. It translates to CASSLDRGWGNQPQHF.